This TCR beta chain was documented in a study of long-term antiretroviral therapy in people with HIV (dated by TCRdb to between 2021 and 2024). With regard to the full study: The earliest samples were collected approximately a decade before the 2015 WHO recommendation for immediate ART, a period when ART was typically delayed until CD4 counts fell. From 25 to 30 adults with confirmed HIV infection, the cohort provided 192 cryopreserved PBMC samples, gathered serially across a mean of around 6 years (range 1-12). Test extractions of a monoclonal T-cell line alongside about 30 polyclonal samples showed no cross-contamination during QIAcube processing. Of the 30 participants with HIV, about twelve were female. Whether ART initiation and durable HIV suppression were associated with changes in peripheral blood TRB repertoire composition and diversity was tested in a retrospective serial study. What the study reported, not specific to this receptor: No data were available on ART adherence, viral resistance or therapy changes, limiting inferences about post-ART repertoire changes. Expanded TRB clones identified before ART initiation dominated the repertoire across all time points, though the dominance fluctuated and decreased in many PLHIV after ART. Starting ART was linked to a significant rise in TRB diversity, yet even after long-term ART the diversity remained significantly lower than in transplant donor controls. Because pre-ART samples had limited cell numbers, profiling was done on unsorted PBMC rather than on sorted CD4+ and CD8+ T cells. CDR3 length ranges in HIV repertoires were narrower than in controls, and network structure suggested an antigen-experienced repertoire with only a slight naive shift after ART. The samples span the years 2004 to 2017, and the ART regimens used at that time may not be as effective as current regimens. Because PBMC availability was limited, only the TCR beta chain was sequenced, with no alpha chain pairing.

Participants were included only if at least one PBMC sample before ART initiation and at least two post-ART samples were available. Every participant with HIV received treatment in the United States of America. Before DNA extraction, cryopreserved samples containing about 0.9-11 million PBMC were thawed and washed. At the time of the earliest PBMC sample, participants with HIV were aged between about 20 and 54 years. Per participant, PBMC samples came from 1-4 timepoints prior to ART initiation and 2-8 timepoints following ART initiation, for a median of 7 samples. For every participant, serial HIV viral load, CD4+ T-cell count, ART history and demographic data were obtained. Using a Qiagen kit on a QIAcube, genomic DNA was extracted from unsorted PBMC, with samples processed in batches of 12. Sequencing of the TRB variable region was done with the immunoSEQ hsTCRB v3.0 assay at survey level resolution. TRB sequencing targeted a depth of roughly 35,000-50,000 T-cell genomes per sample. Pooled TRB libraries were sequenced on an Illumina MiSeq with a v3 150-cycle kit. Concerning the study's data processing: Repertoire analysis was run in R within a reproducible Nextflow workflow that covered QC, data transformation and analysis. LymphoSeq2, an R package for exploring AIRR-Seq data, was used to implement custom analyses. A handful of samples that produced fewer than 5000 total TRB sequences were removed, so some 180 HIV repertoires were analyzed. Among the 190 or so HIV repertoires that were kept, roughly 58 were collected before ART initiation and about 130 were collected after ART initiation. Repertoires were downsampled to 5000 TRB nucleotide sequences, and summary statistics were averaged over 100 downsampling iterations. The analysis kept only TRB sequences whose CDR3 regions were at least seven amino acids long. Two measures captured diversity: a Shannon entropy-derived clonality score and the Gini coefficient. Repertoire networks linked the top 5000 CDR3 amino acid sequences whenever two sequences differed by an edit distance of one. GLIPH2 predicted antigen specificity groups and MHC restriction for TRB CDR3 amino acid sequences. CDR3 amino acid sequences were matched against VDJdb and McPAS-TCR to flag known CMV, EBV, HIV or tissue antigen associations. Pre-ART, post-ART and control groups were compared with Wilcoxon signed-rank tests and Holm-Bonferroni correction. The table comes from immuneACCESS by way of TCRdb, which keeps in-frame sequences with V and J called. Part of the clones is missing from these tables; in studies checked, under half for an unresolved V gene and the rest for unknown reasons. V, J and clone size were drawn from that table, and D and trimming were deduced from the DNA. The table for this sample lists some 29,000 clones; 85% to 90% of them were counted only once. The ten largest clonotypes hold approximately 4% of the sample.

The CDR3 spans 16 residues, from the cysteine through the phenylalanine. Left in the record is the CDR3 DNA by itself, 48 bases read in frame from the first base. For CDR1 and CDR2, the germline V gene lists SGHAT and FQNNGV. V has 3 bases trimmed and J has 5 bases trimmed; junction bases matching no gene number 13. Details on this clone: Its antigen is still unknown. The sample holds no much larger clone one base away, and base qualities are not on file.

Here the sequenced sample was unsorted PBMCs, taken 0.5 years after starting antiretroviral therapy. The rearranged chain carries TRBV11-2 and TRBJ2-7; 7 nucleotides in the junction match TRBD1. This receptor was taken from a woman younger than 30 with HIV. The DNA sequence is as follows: TGTGCCAGCAGCTTGAGGCCAGGGGGTAGTATGCACGAGCAGTACTTC. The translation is CASSLRPGGSMHEQYF.